This TCR beta chain was found in a study of molecular identifiers for immune sequencing clone quantification. TCRdb re-called the PCR reads with MiXCR, one entry per CDR3 protein. In the table there are 460,000 or so distinct CDR3 sequences, roughly 25% of which are singletons. Investigators produced naive CD8 libraries from approximately 20,000 to 1,000,000 sorted cells, drawing on 10%, 30% or 50% RNA. This clonotype was counted between two and nine times. The TCR comes from a human donor in good health. Some libraries in this study had Jurkat cell RNA spiked in. Sequenced material: naive CD8+ T cells from blood, with Jurkat cell RNA spiked in. Subset meaning: FACS-sorted CD8+CD4-CCR7+CD45RA+ naive T cells.

The CDR3 protein is CASSHPLAGELFF. CDR3 nucleotides: TGTGCCAGCAGCCATCCTCTTGCCGGGGAGCTGTTTTTT. The rearrangement links TRBV7-9 to TRBJ2-2; D gene uncertain. CDR1 and CDR2 (germline): SEHNR, FQNEAQ (reference sequence). The CDR3 is 13 residues long. Trimming pared 5 bases from V and 6 bases from J, leaving 10 bases between.